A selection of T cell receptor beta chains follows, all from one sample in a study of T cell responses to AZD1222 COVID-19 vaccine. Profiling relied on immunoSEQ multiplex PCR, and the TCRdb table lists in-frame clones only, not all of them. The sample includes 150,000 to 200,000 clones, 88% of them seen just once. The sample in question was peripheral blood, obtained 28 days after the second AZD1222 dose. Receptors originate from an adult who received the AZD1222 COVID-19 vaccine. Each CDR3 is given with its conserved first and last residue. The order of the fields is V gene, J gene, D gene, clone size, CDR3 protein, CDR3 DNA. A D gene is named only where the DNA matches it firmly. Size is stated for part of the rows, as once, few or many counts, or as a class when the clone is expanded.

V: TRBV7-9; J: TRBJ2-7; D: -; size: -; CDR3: CASSTTPPASYEQYF; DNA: TGTGCCAGCAGCACAACACCTCCCGCCTCCTACGAGCAGTACTTC
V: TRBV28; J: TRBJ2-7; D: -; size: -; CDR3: CACSRTASSYEQYF; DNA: TGTGCCTGTAGTCGGACAGCGAGCTCCTACGAGCAGTACTTC
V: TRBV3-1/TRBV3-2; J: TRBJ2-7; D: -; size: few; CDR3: CASSQNGIGVEQYF; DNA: TGTGCCAGCAGCCAAAACGGGATAGGCGTCGAGCAGTACTTC
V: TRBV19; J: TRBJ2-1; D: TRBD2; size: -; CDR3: CASKRERGSYNEQFF; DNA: TGTGCCAGCAAAAGGGAGCGGGGATCCTACAATGAGCAGTTCTTC
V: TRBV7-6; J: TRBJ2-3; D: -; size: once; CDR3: CASSREAEGGKDTDTQYF; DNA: TGTGCCAGCAGCCGCGAGGCGGAGGGGGGGAAAGATACAGATACGCAGTATTTT
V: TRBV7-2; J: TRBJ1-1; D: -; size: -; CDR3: CASSLGPEGEAFF; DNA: TGTGCCAGCAGCTTAGGTCCCGAGGGTGAAGCTTTCTTT
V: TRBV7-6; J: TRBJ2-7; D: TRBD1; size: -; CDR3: CASSLGAGTAVYEQYF; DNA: TGTGCCAGCAGCTTAGGGGCCGGGACAGCGGTCTACGAGCAGTACTTC
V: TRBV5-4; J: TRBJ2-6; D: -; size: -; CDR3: CASSLARAGANVLTF; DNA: TGTGCCAGCAGCTTGGCCAGGGCCGGGGCCAACGTCCTGACTTTC
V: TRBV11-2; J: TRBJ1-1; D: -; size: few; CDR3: CASSRGTDGGTEAFF; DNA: TGTGCCAGCAGCCGAGGGACGGACGGAGGGACTGAAGCTTTCTTT
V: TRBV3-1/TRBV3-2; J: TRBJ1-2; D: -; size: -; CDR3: CASSLGNYGYTF; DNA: TGTGCCAGTTCTTTGGGTAACTATGGCTACACCTTC
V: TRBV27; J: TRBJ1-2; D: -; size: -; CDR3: CASSFHGRRALWGYTF; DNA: TGTGCCAGCAGTTTTCATGGACGCCGGGCCCTGTGGGGCTACACCTTC
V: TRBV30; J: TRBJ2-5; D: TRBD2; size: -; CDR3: CAWSPYRAGAVETQYF; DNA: TGTGCCTGGAGTCCCTACCGGGCGGGAGCGGTCGAGACCCAGTACTTC
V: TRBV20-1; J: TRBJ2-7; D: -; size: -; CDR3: CSASRSYEQYF; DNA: TGCAGTGCCTCCCGATCCTACGAGCAGTACTTC
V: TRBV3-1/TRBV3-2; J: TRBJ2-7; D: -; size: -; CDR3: CASSQALGGFTHEQYF; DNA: TGTGCCAGCAGCCAAGCGCTCGGGGGATTCACCCACGAGCAGTACTTC
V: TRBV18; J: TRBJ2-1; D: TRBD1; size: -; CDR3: CASSPRTGWRNEQFF; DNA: TGTGCCAGCTCACCAAGGACAGGGTGGAGGAATGAGCAGTTCTTC
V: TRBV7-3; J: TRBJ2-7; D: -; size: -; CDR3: CASSPSDRTYEQYF; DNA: TGTGCCAGCAGCCCCTCGGACAGAACCTACGAGCAGTACTTC
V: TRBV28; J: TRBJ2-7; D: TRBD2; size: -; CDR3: CASSPWTSGRTYEQYF; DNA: TGTGCCAGCAGTCCTTGGACTAGCGGGAGGACCTACGAGCAGTACTTC
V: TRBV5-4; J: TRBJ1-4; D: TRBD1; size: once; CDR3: CASSSGTGGGYEKLFF; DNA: TGTGCCAGCAGCTCGGGGACAGGGGGCGGGTATGAAAAACTGTTTTTT
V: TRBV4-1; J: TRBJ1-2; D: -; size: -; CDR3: CASSQDSGTGYTF; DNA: TGCGCCAGCAGCCAAGATTCTGGGACCGGCTACACCTTC
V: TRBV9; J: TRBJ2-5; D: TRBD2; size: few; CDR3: CASSVVASGKETQYF; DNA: TGTGCCAGCAGCGTAGTAGCTAGCGGGAAAGAGACCCAGTACTTC
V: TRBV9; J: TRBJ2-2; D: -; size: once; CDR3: CASSSTDFTGELFF; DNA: TGTGCCAGCAGCTCGACAGACTTCACCGGGGAGCTGTTTTTT
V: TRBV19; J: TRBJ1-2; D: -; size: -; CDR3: CASIGLGETYGYTF; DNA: TGTGCCAGTATAGGCCTGGGCGAAACCTATGGCTACACCTTC
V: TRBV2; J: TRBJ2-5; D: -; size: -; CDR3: CASSGGAGGSETQYF; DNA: TGTGCCAGCAGTGGTGGCGCTGGGGGCAGCGAGACCCAGTACTTC
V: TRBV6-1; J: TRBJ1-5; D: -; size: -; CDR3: CASSDGGSLGPQHF; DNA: TGTGCCAGCAGTGACGGGGGCAGTCTGGGGCCCCAGCATTTT
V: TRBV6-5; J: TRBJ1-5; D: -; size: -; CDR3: CASSYSGGANQPQHF; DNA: TGTGCCAGCAGTTACTCGGGGGGGGCTAATCAGCCCCAGCATTTT
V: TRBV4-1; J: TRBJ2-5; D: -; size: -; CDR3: CASSHAPGTSLRETQYF; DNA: TGCGCCAGCAGCCATGCCCCAGGGACATCTTTACGTGAGACCCAGTACTTC
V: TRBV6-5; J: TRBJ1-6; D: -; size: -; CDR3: CASRPPGHVNSPLHF; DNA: TGTGCCAGCAGGCCGCCGGGACACGTGAATTCACCCCTCCACTTT
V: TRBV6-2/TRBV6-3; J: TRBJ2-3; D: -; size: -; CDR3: CASSYDYTSTDTQYF; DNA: TGTGCCAGCAGTTACGATTATACTAGCACAGATACGCAGTATTTT